The 13 T cell receptor beta chains below come from one sample, sequenced in a study of CD8 T cells in ankylosing spondylitis. Their antigens are not known. TCRdb fed the 5' RACE reads into MiXCR, producing one record per CDR3 protein. The data contain a few hundred thousand distinct CDR3 sequences, roughly 8% of them singletons. Study-level points and caveats: Blood from ankylosing spondylitis patients appeared to carry a characteristic roughly 8-variant TCR beta motif.

The sequencing input was blood, either unsorted or a sorted T cell fraction (not recorded which). These receptors were collected from a male donor with ankylosing spondylitis.

In this sample, this clonotype turned up a few times. The chain recombines TRBV4-2 with TRBJ2-5, with TRBD2 matching 8 bases. CDR1 is LGHNA, CDR2 YNFKEQ, per germline. V shed 4 bases and J 5 bases; nucleotides not matched to a gene: 18. This CDR3 is built from 18 residues. The CDR3 region is CASSPSVSGIHRGETQYF. DNA of the CDR3: TGTGCCAGCAGCCCATCGGTTAGCGGGATCCACCGAGGGGAGACCCAGTACTTC.

The table lists this clonotype with a few counts. The chain carries TRBV27 and TRBJ2-3, with D possibly TRBD2 on 5 matching bases. The CDR3 loop spans 15 amino acids. Germline values: CDR1 MNHEY, CDR2 SMNVEV (reference sequence). Trimming left V 6 bases short and J 0 bases short, with 13 bases between. The CDR3 here is CASRDYWTSTDTQYF. In DNA form, the CDR3 reads TGTGCCAGCAGAGACTATTGGACTAGCACAGATACGCAGTATTTT.

Only a few counts were recorded for this clonotype. The rearrangement links TRBV20-1 to TRBJ1-2; 8 nucleotides line up with TRBD1. Germline CDR1 DFQATT, CDR2 SNEGSKA (reference sequence). This CDR3 is built from 14 residues. After removal of 3 bases from V and 8 bases from J, the junction contained 11 bases not matched to a gene. The chain's CDR3 is CSASAGTGKGGYTF. CDR3 DNA sequence: TGCAGTGCTAGCGCTGGGACAGGCAAGGGCGGCTACACCTTC.

The chain joins TRBV30 to TRBJ1-1; 7 bases are a match to TRBD1. The CDR3 runs to 13 residues. Per the germline V gene, CDR1 is GTSNPN and CDR2 is SVGIG (reference sequence). The trim removed 5 bases at V and 2 bases at J, leaving 5 bases unmatched. The CDR3, as DNA: TGTGCCTGGGCGACAGGGACTAACACTGAAGCTTTCTTT. Amino acids: CAWATGTNTEAFF.

This clonotype occurred many times. The chain links TRBV20-1 to TRBJ2-2, with 7 bases matching TRBD1. Per germline, CDR1 DFQATT and CDR2 SNEGSKA (reference sequence). CDR3 size: 17 residues. The V segment lost 0 bases and the J segment 5 bases; nucleotides outside the gene matches: 12. CDR3 DNA sequence: TGCAGTGCTAGAGATCGAAAGACAGGGCCATCAACCGGGGAGCTGTTTTTT. Protein product: CSARDRKTGPSTGELFF.

This clonotype was found a few times. This chain joins TRBV7-9 and TRBJ2-7; no firm D call. Germline-derived CDR1 and CDR2 are SEHNR and FQNEAQ (reference sequence). The CDR3 consists of 13 residues. Deletions cut 2 bases from V and 2 bases from J, with 7 bases between. For the CDR3, the DNA is TGTGCCAGCAGCTTATGGGATCCCTACGAGCAGTACTTC. It codes for CASSLWDPYEQYF.

This clonotype was picked up a small number of times. The chain carries TRBV27 and TRBJ2-1; tentatively, D is TRBD2 (6 bases). The germline gives CDR1 MNHEY, CDR2 SMNVEV (reference sequence). The CDR3 has 16 amino acids. Deletions cut 3 bases from V and 3 bases from J, with 15 bases between. CDR3 in DNA: TGTGCCAGCAGTTTGTATGTTAGCGGTTTCTACAATGAGCAGTTCTTC. Its translation: CASSLYVSGFYNEQFF.

This chain's CDR3 is CASSPSPGQRLQNYGYTF. The CDR3 nucleotides read TGCGCCAGCAGCCCATCCCCGGGACAGAGACTCCAAAACTATGGCTACACCTTC. This chain links TRBV5-1 with TRBJ1-2; 7 bases fit TRBD1. With V trimmed by 4 bases and J by 2 bases, 17 bases remained unmatched. CDR3 length: 18 amino acids. The germline gives CDR1 SGHRS, CDR2 YFSETQ.

This clonotype was seen repeatedly, ten times or more. V gene TRBV5-1 combines with J gene TRBJ2-3; TRBD2 agrees at 7 bases. CDR1 SGHRS and CDR2 YFSETQ come from the germline V gene. V shed 2 bases and J 1 base; nucleotides not matched to a gene: 4. The CDR3 extends over 15 amino acids. CDR3 nucleotides: TGCGCCAGCAGCTTCCCTAGCGGACGCACAGATACGCAGTATTTT. This encodes CASSFPSGRTDTQYF.

The table lists this clonotype with a few counts. The V and J genes are TRBV27 and TRBJ2-1, with a weak D call TRBD1 (5 bases). CDR3 size: 14 residues. CDR1 and CDR2 from the germline V gene are MNHEY and SMNVEV (reference sequence). V lost 6 bases, J lost 2 bases, and 11 bases lay in between. DNA of the CDR3: TGTGCCAGCAGGGTGGGGCTAACCTACAATGAGCAGTTCTTC. It yields the protein CASRVGLTYNEQFF.

This clonotype was seen ten or more times. The chain combines TRBV25-1 with TRBJ2-7, with 8 positions matching TRBD1. Germline trimming cut 3 bases from V and 3 bases from J; bases unmatched to any gene: 10. The CDR3 runs 16 residues. Germline lookup yields CDR1 MGHDK and CDR2 SYGVNS. CDR3 nucleotide sequence: TGTGCCAGCAGTGATAGGTCGGGACAGGTACTCTACGAGCAGTACTTC. It is translated as CASSDRSGQVLYEQYF.

V gene TRBV11-2 combines with J gene TRBJ2-7, with 7 positions matching TRBD1. V shed 5 bases and J 0 bases; nucleotides not matched to a gene: 13. Germline V lookup: CDR1 SGHAT, CDR2 FQNNGV. This CDR3 comprises 17 residues. CDR3 sequence: CASSPRQGWESSYEQYF. In DNA form, the CDR3 reads TGTGCCAGCAGCCCAAGACAGGGTTGGGAGAGCTCCTACGAGCAGTACTTC.

This rearrangement joins TRBV14 to TRBJ2-1, with TRBD2 matching over 10 bases. CDR1 and CDR2 from the germline V gene are SGHDN and FVKESK. After removal of 2 bases from V and 7 bases from J, the junction contained 2 bases not matched to a gene. The CDR3 is 14 residues long. This CDR3 reads CASSQWGLANEQFF. The CDR3 nucleotides read TGTGCCAGCAGCCAATGGGGACTAGCGAATGAGCAGTTCTTC.